One and the same sample provided the 29 T cell receptor beta chains below, sequenced in a study of cytomegalovirus exposure and HLA in healthy donors. The primer mix had 60 Vbeta and 13 Jbeta primers. Profiling relied on immunoSEQ multiplex PCR, and the TCRdb table lists in-frame clones only, not all of them. The repertoire includes 75,000 to 90,000 clones, 74% of them detected once, and about a fifth sits in the top ten. Sequencing was done on a sample of PBMCs. The receptors were gathered from a man aged 25 to 45 in good health and CMV-seropositive.

The genes are TRBV27 and TRBJ2-7; 10 bases fit TRBD2. The CDR3 consists of 14 residues. After removal of 6 bases from V and 3 bases from J, the junction contained 5 bases not matched to a gene. In germline, CDR1 is MNHEY, CDR2 SMNVEV (reference sequence). Written as DNA, the CDR3 is TGTGCCAGCAGCAGCGGGGGGGGCTTCTACGAGCAGTACTTC. This sequence encodes CASSSGGGFYEQYF.

This chain connects TRBV5-1 to TRBJ2-5, with 11 bases aligning to TRBD2. Looked up from germline, CDR1 is SGHRS and CDR2 is YFSETQ. The CDR3 sequence is 17 residues long. The V and J ends lost 4 bases and 4 bases, in that order; junction bases with no gene match: 12. The CDR3 sequence is CASSANALAGGGETQYF. The CDR3 DNA sequence: TGCGCCAGCAGCGCCAATGCTCTAGCGGGGGGCGGAGAGACCCAGTACTTC. The full variable domain, completed using reference TRBV5-1 and TRBJ2-5, is KAGVTQTPRYLIKTRGQQVTLSCSPISGHRSVSWYQQTPGQGLQFLFEYFSETQRNKGNFPGRFSGRQFSNSRSEMNVSTLELGDSALYLCASSANALAGGGETQYFGPGTRLLVL.

A few counts support this clone. V gene TRBV10-3 combines with J gene TRBJ2-1; 10 positions agree with TRBD2. Germline trimming cut 7 bases from V and 0 bases from J; bases unmatched to any gene: 18. The CDR3 has 20 residues. The germline gives CDR1 ENHRY, CDR2 SYGVKD. The CDR3 DNA reads TGTGCCATCACTGACCCCGCGGGAGCGGGAGGGATGAGCTCCTACAATGAGCAGTTCTTC. It translates to CAITDPAGAGGMSSYNEQFF.

This chain connects TRBV9 to TRBJ2-3, with 13 nucleotides matching TRBD2. Germline V gene lookup returns CDR1 SGDLS and CDR2 YYNGEE. There are 16 residues in the CDR3. With V trimmed by 4 bases and J by 7 bases, 9 bases remained unmatched. CDR3 in amino acids: CASSPRTSGGQNTQYF. DNA for the CDR3: TGTGCCAGCAGCCCTCGGACTAGCGGGGGCCAGAATACGCAGTATTTT.

The rearrangement uses TRBV4-3 and TRBJ2-1, with 8 positions matching TRBD2. The V gene's germline CDR1 is LGHNA and CDR2 YSLEER. The CDR3 contains 16 residues. V lost 1 base, J lost 8 bases, and 10 bases stayed unmatched. In nucleotides, the CDR3 is TGCGCCAGCAGCCAAGTAGTCGGACTAGCTGAGGATGAGCAGTTCTTC. This translates into CASSQVVGLAEDEQFF.

This rearrangement joins TRBV5-1 to TRBJ2-1; 9 bases map to TRBD1. Per germline, CDR1 SGHRS and CDR2 YFSETQ. CDR3 length: 14 residues. V lost 1 base, J lost 14 bases, and 10 bases stayed unmatched. CDR3 bases: TGCGCCAGCAGCTTGTCGGGCGGTACAGGGGGCGAGTTCTTC. It encodes CASSLSGGTGGEFF.

This chain connects TRBV5-8 to TRBJ1-2, with 10 positions matching TRBD1. Germline CDR1 and CDR2: SGHTS and YDEGEE. This CDR3 has 16 residues. V lost 4 bases and J lost 3; bases outside the gene matches: 9. CDR3 sequence reads: CASSRYGTGDHYGYTF. Here the CDR3 DNA reads TGTGCCAGCAGCCGCTATGGGACAGGGGATCACTATGGCTACACCTTC.

This chain uses TRBV6-5 with TRBJ1-4; the D is unclear. The CDR3 spans 15 residues. V lost 7 bases to trimming and J lost 0 bases, with 12 bases between them. The germline V gene encodes CDR1 MNHEY and CDR2 SVGAGI. CDR3 sequence reads: CASMLTLATNEKLFF. CDR3 coding DNA: TGTGCCAGCATGTTAACTCTAGCAACTAATGAAAAACTGTTTTTT.

This chain uses TRBV12-5 with TRBJ2-3; 8 bases agree with TRBD1. Germline V gives CDR1 LGHNT, CDR2 FRNRAP. V lost 0 bases to trimming and J lost 0 bases; unmatched junction nucleotides: 14. The CDR3 is 20 residues long. The CDR3 sequence is CASGLVQGWERDRSTDTQYF. In DNA, the CDR3 is TGTGCTAGTGGTTTGGTACAAGGATGGGAACGGGACAGGAGCACAGATACGCAGTATTTT.

The rearrangement joins TRBV9 to TRBJ2-3; 15 bases map to TRBD2. The CDR3 totals 16 residues. Germline trimming cut 2 bases from V and 3 bases from J; bases unmatched to any gene: 1. Per the germline V gene, CDR1 is SGDLS and CDR2 is YYNGEE. The CDR3 DNA reads TGTGCCAGCAGCGTGGGGACTAGCGGGGGGACAGATACGCAGTATTTT. Amino acid sequence: CASSVGTSGGTDTQYF.

The CDR3 sequence is CASSWSMNTEAFF. The CDR3 DNA follows: TGTGCCAGCAGCTGGAGTATGAACACTGAAGCTTTCTTT. This chain links TRBV11-2 with TRBJ1-1; the D is unclear. The V gene lost 4 bases and the J gene lost 0 bases, with 6 bases spanning the gap. The CDR3 covers 13 residues. Germline CDR1 is SGHAT and CDR2 is FQNNGV.

The rearrangement uses TRBV5-5 and TRBJ2-3, with D uncertain. Germline V gene lookup returns CDR1 SGHKS and CDR2 YYEKEE (reference sequence). The CDR3 totals 12 residues. Trimming took 1 base from V and 3 from J, leaving 3 bases between them. The CDR3 sequence is CASSLLTDTQYF. The CDR3 DNA follows: TGTGCCAGCAGCTTGCTAACAGATACGCAGTATTTT.

The genes are TRBV9 and TRBJ2-2; weak D call: TRBD2 (6 bases). Trimming cost V 0 bases and J 3 bases, with 9 bases left between them. This CDR3 is built from 15 residues. Germline V lookup: CDR1 SGDLS, CDR2 YYNGEE. In nucleotides, the CDR3 is TGTGCCAGCAGCGTAGCGGGAGTAGACACCGGGGAGCTGTTTTTT. Encoded protein: CASSVAGVDTGELFF.

The chain recombines TRBV15 with TRBJ2-7; weak D call: TRBD2 (6 bases). Germline V lookup: CDR1 LNHNV, CDR2 YYDKDF (reference sequence). Trimming took off 9 bases at V and 0 bases at J, with 15 bases between the two ends. CDR3 length: 14 residues. The CDR3 here is CATRDGQDSYEQYF. The CDR3 coding sequence is TGTGCCACGCGGGATGGGCAAGACTCCTACGAGCAGTACTTC.

The J gene is TRBJ2-1, the V gene TRBV11-3; TRBD2 matches 14 bases. J gave up 6 bases and V 4 bases, and 2 bases lay outside the gene matches. This CDR3 is 15 amino acids long. In germline, CDR1 is SGHNT, CDR2 YENEEA. For the CDR3, the DNA is TGTGCCAGCAGCTCGGGACTAGCGGGAGTCAATGAGCAGTTCTTC. It codes for CASSSGLAGVNEQFF.

V and J are TRBV4-1 and TRBJ1-2; D not resolved. V was clipped by 2 bases and J by 7 bases, with 14 bases between them. Germline-derived CDR1 and CDR2 are MGHRA and YSYEKL. CDR3 length: 14 residues. The CDR3 nucleotides are TGCGCCAGCAGCCAAAAGATACTTGCGGCTGGCTACACCTTC. Encoded protein: CASSQKILAAGYTF.

The genes are TRBV6-5 and TRBJ2-7, with D possibly TRBD1 on 5 matching bases. The CDR3 contains 12 residues. V gave up 8 bases and J gave up 7 bases, with 15 bases separating them. Looked up from germline, CDR1 is MNHEY and CDR2 is SVGAGI. CDR3 coding DNA: TGTGCCAGCTCCCACAGGTCAGGGGAGCAGTACTTC. It codes for CASSHRSGEQYF.

The chain combines TRBV6-5 with TRBJ1-2; D remains ambiguous. Germline values: CDR1 MNHEY, CDR2 SVGAGI. The V gene lost 0 bases and the J gene lost 1 base, with 12 bases spanning the gap. The CDR3 extends over 16 amino acids. The CDR3 protein is CASSYSVGGLNYGYTF. The CDR3 nucleotides are TGTGCCAGCAGTTACTCGGTTGGCGGTCTTAACTATGGCTACACCTTC.

This clone appeared a single time. The J gene is TRBJ1-5, the V gene TRBV19; 10 bases map to TRBD1. Germline V CDR1 and CDR2: LNHDA, SQIVND (reference sequence). The length of the CDR3 is 15 residues. J gave up 2 bases and V 5 bases, and 3 bases lay outside the gene matches. The CDR3 region has the DNA TGTGCCAGTAGTTGGGACAGGGGAGGCAATCAGCCCCAGCATTTT. This encodes CASSWDRGGNQPQHF.

The genes are TRBV30 and TRBJ1-2, with D possibly TRBD1 on 6 matching bases. This CDR3 is 15 amino acids long. Looked up from germline, CDR1 is GTSNPN and CDR2 is SVGIG (reference sequence). With 0 bases removed from V and 6 bases from J, the gap between germline ends came to 17 bases. CDR3 in DNA: TGTGCCTGGAGTGTGGGGCAGGGGTGGTCGGATGGCTACACCTTC. It codes for CAWSVGQGWSDGYTF.

The table lists this clone with a count of one. The V call is TRBV6-6, the J call TRBJ2-7; no firm D call. The CDR3 has 11 amino acids. Per the germline V gene, CDR1 is MNHNY and CDR2 is SVGAGI (reference sequence). CDR3 coding DNA: TGTGCATCCTCGGGTGGGTACGAGCAGTACTTC. The encoded protein is CASSGGYEQYF.

The chain combines TRBV6-5 with TRBJ1-5; 10 bases match TRBD1. V lost 6 bases, J lost 6 bases, and 5 bases stayed unmatched. Per the germline V gene, CDR1 is MNHEY and CDR2 is SVGAGI. This CDR3 has 14 residues. CDR3 amino acids: CASRAGQGSQPQHF. In DNA form, the CDR3 reads TGTGCCAGCAGGGCGGGACAGGGGAGTCAGCCCCAGCATTTT.

V and J are TRBV6-5 and TRBJ1-5; perhaps TRBD1 as D (5 bases). Germline V lookup: CDR1 MNHEY, CDR2 SVGAGI. The ends were cut back, 10 bases at V and 7 bases at J, with 14 bases in the middle. This CDR3 is built from 12 residues. The CDR3 protein is CATGGVQQPQHF. The CDR3 nucleotides read TGTGCCACCGGGGGGGTGCAACAGCCCCAGCATTTT.

This rearrangement joins TRBV10-3 to TRBJ1-5; D not resolved. Trimming took 10 bases from V and 8 from J, leaving 21 bases between them. Per the germline V gene, CDR1 is ENHRY and CDR2 is SYGVKD. The CDR3 sequence is 14 residues long. CDR3 sequence: CATGSGRSSEPQHF. For the CDR3, the DNA is TGTGCCACGGGGTCCGGCAGGTCATCGGAGCCCCAGCATTTT.

The count of this clone is one. The rearrangement links TRBV4-1 to TRBJ1-2; 8 bases align to TRBD1. V lost 4 bases to trimming and J lost 6 bases; unmatched junction nucleotides: 16. This CDR3 spans 17 amino acids. Per the germline V gene, CDR1 is MGHRA and CDR2 is YSYEKL. The CDR3 DNA reads as TGCGCCAGCAGCCTAGCCTTCAGGGGGCGCGAGTCTCATGGCTACACCTTC. Amino acids: CASSLAFRGRESHGYTF.

The CDR3 region has the DNA TGTGCCAGCACCTTGGGGGGACAAGAGACCCAGTACTTC. This codes for CASTLGGQETQYF. This sequence joins TRBV7-9 and TRBJ2-5; tentative D call: TRBD2 (6 bases). The CDR3 is 13 amino acids. V was clipped by 7 bases and J by 2 bases, with 11 bases between them. Germline-derived CDR1 and CDR2 are SEHNR and FQNEAQ (reference sequence).

The chain joins TRBV19 to TRBJ2-3, with a weak D call TRBD1 (5 bases). The CDR3 is 14 amino acids. From germline, CDR1 is LNHDA and CDR2 SQIVND (reference sequence). V lost 6 bases and J 2 bases, leaving 12 bases between the germline ends. CDR3 DNA sequence: TGTGCCAGTAGAATGACAGAGATCACAGATACGCAGTATTTT. Its translation: CASRMTEITDTQYF.

The chain is built from TRBV28 and TRBJ1-5; unclear D gene. V was clipped by 4 bases and J by 2 bases, with 12 bases between them. This CDR3 comprises 15 residues. The germline gives CDR1 MDHEN, CDR2 SYDVKM. CDR3 sequence reads: CASSSLRSGNQPQHF. CDR3 DNA: TGTGCCAGCAGTTCCCTGCGGTCTGGCAATCAGCCCCAGCATTTT. The full variable domain, with the rest looked up from reference TRBV28 and TRBJ1-5, is DVKVTQSSRYLVKRTGEKVFLECVQDMDHENMFWYRQDPGLGLRLIYFSYDVKMKEKGDIPEGYSVSREKKERFSLILESASTNQTSMYLCASSSLRSGNQPQHFGDGTRLSIL.

This chain joins TRBV29-1 and TRBJ2-7; 9 bases are a match to TRBD1. The CDR3 contains 12 residues. The germline gives CDR1 SQVTM, CDR2 ANQGSEA. V shed 3 bases and J 6 bases; nucleotides not matched to a gene: 3. CDR3 residues: CSVDPGQGEQYF. The DNA for the CDR3 is TGCAGCGTTGACCCGGGACAGGGCGAGCAGTACTTC.